This T cell receptor beta chain was sequenced for a study of control samples from healthy donors and cancer patients (dated by TCRdb to the early 2020s). This clone was picked up one time. There is no known antigen for this receptor. Qualities for individual bases were not recorded, and no much larger clone is one base off. The library came from the immunoSEQ multiplex PCR assay. Sourced from immuneACCESS, this table was stored by TCRdb with only in-frame sequences that have V and J called. A share of the clones is absent; for the studies checked, an unresolved V gene accounts for under half, and the remainder has no known explanation. Recorded for this sample are about 79,000 clones; more than 85% of them occurred a single time. The ten largest make up roughly 1.3% of the sample. Deletion took 6 bases off V and 5 bases off J, with a span of 7 bases between the germline ends. Taken from cysteine to phenylalanine, the CDR3 has 12 residues. Here the CDR3 DNA is all that survives: 36 bases in frame from base 1. From a lookup of the germline V gene, CDR1 and CDR2 are MDHEN and SYDVKM.

Source material: PBMCs. This TCR was sampled from a woman aged 40 to 49 with lung cancer. This chain is built from TRBV28 and TRBJ1-4, with the D gene call left open. The bases are TGTGCCAGCAGAATCCCGAATGAAAAACTGTTTTTT. Its protein product is CASRIPNEKLFF.